Reported below is one T cell receptor (beta chain). What this receptor recognizes is not known. The sample holds no much larger clone one base away, and base qualities are not on file. The germline V end is reduced by 0 bases and the J end by 4 bases; junction bases left unmatched: 14. The CDR3, from cysteine to phenylalanine, totals 17 residues. Of the read, only the CDR3 DNA is kept; its 51 bases are in frame from base 1. Taken from the germline V gene, the CDR1 and CDR2 loops are SQVTM and ANQGSEA. Buffy coats from roughly 40 blood donors, supplied by the Finnish Red Cross blood service, were used as healthy controls. All TCR-sequenced material derived from peripheral blood: patient blood samples and healthy donor buffy coats. Peripheral blood mononuclear cells were isolated by Ficoll-Hypaque gradient centrifugation. Magnetic purification was used to isolate CD4+ cells from the buffy coats of the healthy controls. Genomic DNA was extracted using the Gentra Puregene Cell and Tissue kit, and a Qubit 2.0 fluorometer was used to quantify it.

The immunoSEQ assay at survey resolution was used to sequence TCRbeta rearrangements from genomic DNA. In the original analysis: In the TCR sequencing data, the smallest productive clonotype frequency that could be detected was 2.59 x 10-5. Only productive TCRbeta rearrangements, meaning sequences that were complete and in-frame, were kept for the analyses. Sample clonality was computed as Simpson clonality in the immunoSEQ Analyzer version 3.0. Clones were categorized by frequency as very rare, small, medium, large (1-20%) or hyperexpanded (>20%). OLGA 1.2.3 estimated generation probabilities, VDJtools produced V-gene circos plots, VDJdb was queried for specificities, and GLIPH identified CDR3 motifs. TCRdb holds this immuneACCESS table with in-frame rearrangements only. Some clones are missing; in checked studies, unresolved V genes explain under half, and the rest has no known cause. Clone size and the V and J calls come from that table; the DNA yielded D and trimming. This sample is represented by 35,000 or so clones; about 91% of them were singletons. Roughly 0.98% of the sample belongs to the ten largest clones.

The data were obtained in a study of STAT5B mutations in CD4+ large granular lymphocyte leukemia (dated by TCRdb to between 2021 and 2024). For the study in its entirety: Among the healthy controls, the CDR3 'QG' motif was associated with a particular HLA allele. The study compared the TCRbeta repertoires of patients with CD4+ T-cell large granular lymphocyte leukemia against the TCRbeta repertoires of healthy blood donors. The purity of purified fractions was confirmed by flow cytometry on FACSCanto II or FACSVerse to exceed 95% among lymphocytes. The full study reports these points: TRBV06-family usage was enriched among the top patient clones (8/27) compared with healthy controls (2/35). CD4-sorted patient repertoires appeared more clonal than healthy CD4+ repertoires, and this difference persisted after removing the putative leukemic clones. The data were not HLA-matched, and the relatively small sample size could explain the higher clonality seen in CD4+ compared with CD8+ T-LGLL. Main leukemic clonotypes were private to each patient, although roughly 25% appeared at low frequency in other patients' non-leukemic repertoires.

This TCR came from a human donor in good health. Sequenced input: CD4+ T cells from blood buffy coats. The chain couples TRBV29-1 to TRBJ1-2, with 7 middle bases fitting TRBD1. The CDR3 here reads CSVEDPNIPGTAYGYTF. The nucleotide sequence is TGCAGCGTTGAAGATCCGAATATCCCCGGGACAGCCTATGGCTACACCTTC.